These 26 T cell receptor beta chains were all obtained from the same sample, sequenced in a study of response to subunit inactivated influenza vaccine. TCRdb reanalysed the RT-PCR reads using MiXCR and keeps one entry per CDR3 protein. Seen here are roughly 500,000 distinct CDR3 sequences, approximately 24% observed once, and the top ten hold 2.5% to 3.5%. In addition, the sample was reused for a study of T cells expressing NK-cell markers. From that paper: Researchers built TCR beta cDNA using 5'RACE template switching with UMIs.

The specimen was CD4+ T cells sorted from PBMCs, collected roughly 12 days after vaccination. These receptors came from a man aged 45-65 years who received an inactivated influenza vaccine.

The CDR3 loop is CASSSTSSLFEQYF. In DNA form, the CDR3 reads TGTGCCAGCAGTTCAACCTCCTCCTTATTTGAGCAGTACTTC. J is TRBJ2-7 and V is TRBV28, with no clear D. V was clipped by 4 bases and J by 7 bases, with 17 bases between them. Germline lookup yields CDR1 MDHEN and CDR2 SYDVKM. The CDR3 extends over 14 amino acids.

The rearrangement links TRBV5-1 to TRBJ1-2; 12 positions agree with TRBD1. The CDR3 consists of 15 residues. The V gene end was trimmed by 4 bases and the J gene end by 6 bases; junction bases not matched to a gene: 7. Germline V gene data show CDR1 as SGHRS and CDR2 as YFSETQ. CDR3 protein: CASSEPGQGAHGYTF. In DNA, the CDR3 is TGCGCCAGCAGCGAGCCGGGACAGGGGGCCCATGGCTACACCTTC.

The gene calls are TRBV5-1 and TRBJ2-1; D perhaps matches TRBD2 (5 bases). The CDR3 has 14 amino acids. CDR1 SGHRS and CDR2 YFSETQ come from the germline V gene. Trimming removed 1 base at V and 6 bases at J, with 11 bases between. The CDR3 reads CASSLLRGSNEQFF. The DNA of the CDR3 is TGCGCCAGCAGCTTGCTCCGAGGGTCCAATGAGCAGTTCTTC.

This clonotype has more than one count but fewer than ten. The chain combines TRBV7-8 with TRBJ2-3, with no clear D. The CDR3 length is 16 residues. Germline CDR1 is SGHVS and CDR2 is FQNEAQ. V was cut by 5 bases and J by 2 bases, with 17 bases left in between. CDR3 sequence reads: CASSAPTKASTDTQYF. CDR3 coding DNA: TGTGCCAGCAGCGCCCCAACGAAGGCGTCCACAGATACGCAGTATTTT.

In this sample, this clonotype turned up a few times. Germline is not matched at one junction end, which may reflect a read error. This chain connects TRBV7-9 to TRBJ1-5; possible D gene TRBD1, 6 bases. The CDR3 is made up of 14 amino acids. Germline CDR1 SEHNR, CDR2 FQNEAQ (reference sequence). CDR3 bases: TGTGCCAGCAGTCCAGACAGGTTCAATCGGCCCCAGCATTTT. It encodes CASSPDRFNRPQHF.

The chain employs TRBV29-1 and TRBJ2-7, with TRBD1 as a possible D gene (6 bases). Germline V gives CDR1 SQVTM, CDR2 ANQGSEA. Between the trimmed V and J ends, which lost 0 bases and 5 bases, there was a span of 20 bases. The CDR3 runs to 16 residues. Written as DNA, the CDR3 is TGCAGCGTTGAAGATCTGGGGGCAGCTGAAAGGAACGAGCAGTACTTC. It codes for CSVEDLGAAERNEQYF.

This clonotype was seen a few times. The V gene is TRBV20-1, the J gene TRBJ2-7, with D possibly being TRBD2 (6 bases). The CDR3 spans 14 residues. Germline loops: CDR1 DFQATT, CDR2 SNEGSKA (reference sequence). V lost 6 bases, J lost 0 bases, and 15 bases lay in between. CDR3 sequence: CSARRDLGSYEQYF. The CDR3 DNA reads as TGCAGTGCCAGGCGGGACTTAGGCTCCTACGAGCAGTACTTC.

This clonotype came up a few times. The genes are TRBV3-1 and TRBJ2-7; D is unresolved. The CDR3 extends over 14 amino acids. Germline V gene sequence: CDR1 LGHDT, CDR2 YNNKEL (reference sequence). Trimming cost V 2 bases and J 4 bases, with 12 bases left between them. CDR3 nucleotides: TGTGCCAGCAGCCAAACGTACTCCGGGTACGAGCAGTACTTC. This sequence encodes CASSQTYSGYEQYF.

This clonotype was seen many times. The chain is built from TRBV2 and TRBJ2-2, with TRBD1 as a possible D gene (5 bases). V lost 8 bases and J lost 1, with 11 bases in between. CDR3 size: 14 residues. CDR1 is SNHLY, CDR2 FYNNEI, per germline. Here the CDR3 reads CASQGRENTGELFF. As DNA, the CDR3 is TGTGCCAGCCAGGGCAGGGAGAACACCGGGGAGCTGTTTTTT.

The chain combines TRBV7-2 with TRBJ2-1; D is ambiguous. V was clipped by 0 bases and J by 6 bases, with 9 bases between them. This CDR3 has 14 amino acids. Germline loops: CDR1 SGHTA, CDR2 FQGNSA. The CDR3 protein is CASSLARSRNEQFF. CDR3 bases: TGTGCCAGCAGCTTAGCGCGGTCGCGCAATGAGCAGTTCTTC.

The chain is built from TRBV20-1 and TRBJ2-7; D gene uncertain. The germline gives CDR1 DFQATT, CDR2 SNEGSKA (reference sequence). The CDR3 runs 13 residues. V dropped 4 bases and J dropped 3 bases, with 13 bases sitting between them. In DNA, the CDR3 is TGCAGTGCTAAGGTCGCCCTTAACTACGAGCAGTACTTC. It specifies CSAKVALNYEQYF.

V and J are TRBV5-1 and TRBJ2-7; 8 bases are a match to TRBD1. The length of the CDR3 is 15 residues. J lost 5 bases, V lost 0 bases, and 7 bases had no gene match. CDR1 SGHRS and CDR2 YFSETQ come from the germline V gene. The DNA of the CDR3 is TGCGCCAGCAGCTTGGATAGGACAGGGAACCACGAGCAGTACTTC. Translation: CASSLDRTGNHEQYF.

This clonotype was recorded a few times. CDR3 sequence reads: CAISGTGLGYEQYF. CDR3 sequence (DNA): TGTGCCATCAGTGGGACAGGGCTAGGCTACGAGCAGTACTTC. The chain has TRBV10-3 and TRBJ2-7; TRBD1 matches 8 bases. The CDR3 has 14 residues. Germline trimming cut 4 bases from V and 3 bases from J; bases unmatched to any gene: 5. Germline CDR1 ENHRY, CDR2 SYGVKD.

This clonotype was detected a few times. This chain connects TRBV3-1 to TRBJ2-3; D is possibly TRBD2 (5 bases). The germline V gene has CDR1 LGHDT and CDR2 YNNKEL (reference sequence). The CDR3 runs 14 residues. V was clipped by 3 bases and J by 1 base, with 8 bases between them. The CDR3 reads CASSHSGRTDTQYF. The CDR3 coding sequence is TGTGCCAGCAGCCACAGCGGCCGCACAGATACGCAGTATTTT.

Ten or more counts support this clonotype. This sequence joins TRBV5-5 and TRBJ2-3, with D possibly being TRBD1 or TRBD2 (6 bases each). Germline CDR1 reads SGHKS; CDR2 reads YYEKEE (reference sequence). The CDR3 is 17 amino acids. V was shortened by 6 bases and J by 6 bases, with 26 bases between the two germline ends. The CDR3 bases are TGTGCCAGCATAAGGACCGTCGGGGGCGCCCTCGGCGATACGCAGTATTTT. Translated: CASIRTVGGALGDTQYF.

This clonotype was counted only a few times. This sequence joins TRBV3-1 and TRBJ2-3; TRBD2 matches 10 bases. Germline loops: CDR1 LGHDT, CDR2 YNNKEL (reference sequence). The CDR3 is 17 amino acids. After removal of 2 bases from V and 5 bases from J, the junction contained 10 bases not matched to a gene. The DNA of the CDR3 is TGTGCCAGCAGCCAACTAGCGGGAGCTGTGTCCCGAGATACGCAGTATTTT. The encoded protein is CASSQLAGAVSRDTQYF.

The chain carries TRBV15 and TRBJ2-4, with TRBD2 as a possible D gene (6 bases). From germline, CDR1 is LNHNV and CDR2 YYDKDF (reference sequence). The CDR3 has 15 residues. Trimming took off 0 bases at V and 9 bases at J, with 15 bases between the two ends. The CDR3 sequence: CATSRDRGGLGIQYF. CDR3 in DNA: TGTGCCACCAGCAGAGATCGTGGGGGGTTGGGCATTCAGTACTTC.

This clonotype was counted between two and nine times. The gene calls are TRBV29-1 and TRBJ2-5; 8 bases match TRBD2. The CDR3 totals 13 residues. Germline CDR1 reads SQVTM; CDR2 reads ANQGSEA. Losses at the gene ends were 8 bases for V and 4 bases for J; bases not matched to a gene: 9. CDR3 sequence (DNA): TGCAGCTCCGGGGGAACTAGCGGAGAGACCCAGTACTTC. It codes for CSSGGTSGETQYF.

The rearrangement uses TRBV2 and TRBJ2-5, with D possibly matching TRBD1 (6 bases). The CDR3 is 14 amino acids. Germline V gene sequence: CDR1 SNHLY, CDR2 FYNNEI. V lost 5 bases, J lost 5 bases, and 15 bases lay in between. The CDR3 region is CASSSDRFWETQYF. The CDR3 nucleotides are TGTGCCAGCAGTTCCGACAGGTTTTGGGAGACCCAGTACTTC.

This clonotype was seen a few times. This sequence joins TRBV10-2 and TRBJ2-5; 7 bases are shared with TRBD2. Per the germline V gene, CDR1 is WSHSY and CDR2 is SAAADI. This CDR3 region has 12 residues. The trim removed 2 bases at V and 12 bases at J, leaving 6 bases unmatched. In DNA form, the CDR3 reads TGCGCCAGCAGTGAGGACGGACTAGTTGAGTACTTC. Translation gives CASSEDGLVEYF.

The V gene is TRBV10-3, the J gene TRBJ2-3; 10 bases match TRBD1. The CDR3 has 16 residues. The germline gives CDR1 ENHRY, CDR2 SYGVKD. V shed 4 bases, J shed 0 bases, and the junction held 4 bases outside the gene matches. DNA of the CDR3: TGTGCCATCAGTGCTGGGACAGGGGATAGCACAGATACGCAGTATTTT. This translates into CAISAGTGDSTDTQYF.

The genes are TRBV3-1 and TRBJ1-5; D uncertain. Germline V CDR1 and CDR2: LGHDT, YNNKEL (reference sequence). This CDR3 spans 13 amino acids. The germline V and J ends were trimmed by 1 base and 6 bases, with 7 bases remaining between them. CDR3: CASSQVWSQPQHF. As DNA, the CDR3 is TGTGCCAGCAGCCAAGTCTGGAGTCAGCCCCAGCATTTT.

This clonotype was counted only a few times. This chain connects TRBV12-3 or TRBV12-4 to TRBJ1-4, with a tentative D call TRBD1 (6 bases). The CDR3 totals 15 residues. Trimming left V 5 bases short and J 3 bases short, with 13 bases between. CDR3 sequence: CASSVGGAPNEKLFF. The CDR3 DNA reads TGTGCCAGCAGTGTGGGGGGGGCGCCTAATGAAAAACTGTTTTTT.

This clonotype has more than one count but fewer than ten. V usage is TRBV19 and J usage is TRBJ2-1; no clear D. V was clipped by 5 bases and J by 0 bases, with 17 bases between them. The CDR3 is 17 amino acids. Germline V CDR1 and CDR2: LNHDA, SQIVND (reference sequence). Here the CDR3 reads CASSYRHDSSSYNEQFF. Here the CDR3 DNA reads TGTGCCAGTAGTTACCGACACGACTCTAGCTCCTACAATGAGCAGTTCTTC.

This clonotype has a handful of counts. This chain connects TRBV28 to TRBJ1-1; D call uncertain. V gave up 3 bases and J gave up 7 bases, with 18 bases separating them. This CDR3 is 15 amino acids long. The V gene's germline CDR1 is MDHEN and CDR2 SYDVKM. The CDR3 sequence: CASSFGPRDGIEAFF. CDR3 sequence (DNA): TGTGCCAGCAGTTTTGGACCAAGGGATGGGATTGAAGCTTTCTTT.

V and J are TRBV6-6 and TRBJ2-2; 7 positions agree with TRBD1. CDR1 and CDR2 from the germline V gene are MNHNY and SVGAGI (reference sequence). V trimming: 6 bases; J trimming: 5 bases; junction bases outside the gene matches: 3. This CDR3 region has 13 residues. This CDR3 reads CASRDRLTGELFF. The CDR3 DNA sequence: TGTGCCAGCAGGGACAGGTTGACCGGGGAGCTGTTTTTT.